This T cell receptor beta chain emerged from a study of blood T cells in healthy people across ages. Regarding the study as a whole: Per million T cells, TCR beta diversity dropped roughly linearly as age increased.

For the second PCR, which ran for about 6 to 12 cycles, a sample-barcoded 5' primer and a J-beta primer mix were used. TCRdb ran MiXCR on the 5' RACE reads and lists one entry per CDR3 protein. This sample has approximately 1,100,000 distinct CDR3 sequences, with 45% found just once. The V end lost 1 base, the J end lost 9 bases, and 10 bases lay between the germline ends. The germline V gene encodes CDR1 MGHRA and CDR2 YSYEKL. The CDR3 runs to 14 residues. In the case of this clonotype: The antigen remains undetermined.

V and J are TRBV4-1 and TRBJ1-6, with D hard to call. The specimen sequenced was blood. The receptor comes from an older woman in good health. CDR3 nucleotides: TGCGCCAGCAGCCAAGGAGGTTTGCGTTCACCCCTCCACTTT. Protein: CASSQGGLRSPLHF.